This T cell receptor beta chain was found in a study of molecular identifiers for immune sequencing clone quantification. Looking at the study overall: For replicates, RNA isolated from roughly 20,000 or 100,000 naive CD8 cells was divided into five portions, of which four were sequenced.

This CDR3 is built from 20 residues. The germline V gene encodes CDR1 SEHNR and CDR2 FQNEAQ (reference sequence). J gave up 0 bases and V 5 bases, and 16 bases lay outside the gene matches. This clonotype was counted ten times or more. Bulk TCR library preparation followed previously described methods with listed TCR primers. TCRdb independently ran MiXCR on the PCR reads; one entry per CDR3 protein. The sample comprises around 300,000 distinct CDR3 sequences, 24% of which are singletons, and roughly 0.7% rests with the top ten. The sequence was collected from a human donor in good health. Some libraries in this study had Jurkat cell RNA spiked in. The sequencing sample was made of naive CD8+ T cells from blood, with Jurkat cell RNA spiked in. Subset reported: FACS-sorted CD8+CD4-CCR7+CD45RA+ naive T cells. The chain uses TRBV7-9 and TRBJ2-3, with TRBD2 identical over 11 bases. The CDR3 region has the DNA TGTGCCAGCAGCCCCGCTCGGGGGGAGACTAGCGGGAAGAGCACAGATACGCAGTATTTT. This encodes CASSPARGETSGKSTDTQYF.